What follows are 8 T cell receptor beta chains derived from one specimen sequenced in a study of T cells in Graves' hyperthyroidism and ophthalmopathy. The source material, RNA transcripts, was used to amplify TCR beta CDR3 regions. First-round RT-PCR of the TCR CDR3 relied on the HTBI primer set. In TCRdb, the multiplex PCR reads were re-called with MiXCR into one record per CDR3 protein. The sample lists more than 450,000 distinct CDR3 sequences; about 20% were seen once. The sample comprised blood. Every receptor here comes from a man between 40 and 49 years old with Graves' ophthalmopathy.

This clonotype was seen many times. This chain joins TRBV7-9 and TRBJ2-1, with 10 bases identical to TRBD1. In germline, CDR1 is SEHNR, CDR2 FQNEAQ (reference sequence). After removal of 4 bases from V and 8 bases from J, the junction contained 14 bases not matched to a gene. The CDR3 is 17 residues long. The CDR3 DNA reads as TGTGCCAGCAGCTCGCGGTGGTTTGGGACAGGGGTCGATGAGCAGTTCTTC. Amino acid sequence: CASSSRWFGTGVDEQFF.

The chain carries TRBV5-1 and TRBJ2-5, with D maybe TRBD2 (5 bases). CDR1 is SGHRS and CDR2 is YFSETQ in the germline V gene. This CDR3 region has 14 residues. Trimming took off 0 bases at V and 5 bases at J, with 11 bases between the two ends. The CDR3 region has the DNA TGCGCCAGCAGCTTGGACGAGGGTTGGGAGACCCAGTACTTC. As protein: CASSLDEGWETQYF.

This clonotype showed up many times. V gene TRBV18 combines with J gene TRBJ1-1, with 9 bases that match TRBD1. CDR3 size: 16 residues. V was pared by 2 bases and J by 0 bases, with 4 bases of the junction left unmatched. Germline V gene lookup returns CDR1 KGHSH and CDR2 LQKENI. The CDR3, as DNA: TGTGCCAGCTCACCAGCGGGACAGGGTGTGAACACTGAAGCTTTCTTT. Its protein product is CASSPAGQGVNTEAFF.

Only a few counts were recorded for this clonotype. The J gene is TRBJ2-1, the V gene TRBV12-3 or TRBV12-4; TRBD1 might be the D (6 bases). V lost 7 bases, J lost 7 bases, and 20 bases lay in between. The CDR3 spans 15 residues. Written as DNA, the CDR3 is TGTGCCAGCACCCCCCGAACAGGGTTGTGGAATGAGCAGTTCTTC. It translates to CASTPRTGLWNEQFF.

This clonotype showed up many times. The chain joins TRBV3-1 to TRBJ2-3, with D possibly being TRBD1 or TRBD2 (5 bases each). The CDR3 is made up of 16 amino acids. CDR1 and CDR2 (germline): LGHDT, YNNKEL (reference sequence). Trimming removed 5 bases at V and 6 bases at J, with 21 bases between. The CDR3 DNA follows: TGTGCCAGCAGCACCTACCGGGACCCACGAGGGGATACGCAGTATTTT. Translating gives CASSTYRDPRGDTQYF.

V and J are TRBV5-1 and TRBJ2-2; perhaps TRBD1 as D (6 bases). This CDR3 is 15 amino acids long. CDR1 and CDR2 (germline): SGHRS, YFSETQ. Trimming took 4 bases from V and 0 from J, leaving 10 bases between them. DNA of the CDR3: TGCGCCAGCAGCCCAGGGGCTCCGAACACCGGGGAGCTGTTTTTT. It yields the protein CASSPGAPNTGELFF.

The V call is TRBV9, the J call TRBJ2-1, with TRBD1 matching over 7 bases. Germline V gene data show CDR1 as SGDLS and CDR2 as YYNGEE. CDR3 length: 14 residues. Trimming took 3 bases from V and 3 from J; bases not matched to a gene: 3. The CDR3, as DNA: TGTGCCAGCAGCGGAGGACAGGACTACAATGAGCAGTTCTTC. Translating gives CASSGGQDYNEQFF.

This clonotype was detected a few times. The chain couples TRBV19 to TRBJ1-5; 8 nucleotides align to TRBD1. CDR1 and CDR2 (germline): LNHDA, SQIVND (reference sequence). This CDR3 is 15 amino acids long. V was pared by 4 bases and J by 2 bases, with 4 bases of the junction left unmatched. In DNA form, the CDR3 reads TGTGCCAGTAGTACACTGACAGGGGGCAATCAGCCCCAGCATTTT. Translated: CASSTLTGGNQPQHF.